Listed below are T cell receptor beta chains from one sample, sequenced in a study of control samples from healthy donors and cancer patients. Measured with immunoSEQ multiplex PCR; TCRdb has only the in-frame clones, and not every one. The sample yields about 79,000 clones, approximately 94% seen once. Input material: PBMCs. These receptors were collected from a middle-aged woman with lung cancer. CDR3s include the opening cysteine and the closing phenylalanine or tryptophan. A clone size is listed for some rows: how often the clone was seen (once, few, many), or a class if it is expanded.

NA	TRBV18	TRBJ1-1	CASARQGRDTEAFF
NA	TRBV11-2	TRBJ1-2	CASSLAGGEDGYTF
NA	TRBV3-1/TRBV3-2	TRBJ2-7	CASSQGRGSYEQYF
NA	TRBV6-5	TRBJ1-2	CASRTPGAPNYGYTF
NA	TRBV27	TRBJ1-5	CASSLDVGGPQHF
NA	TRBV6-1	TRBJ2-7	CASSEVDVSSYEQYF
NA	TRBV11-2	TRBJ2-7	CASSSQGVAGYEQYF
NA	TRBV7-2	TRBJ2-7	CASSLAGLAYEQYF
NA	TRBV6-5	TRBJ2-2	CASSYNTDTGELFF
NA	TRBV3-1/TRBV3-2	TRBJ1-2	CASSHGDRGYGGYTF
NA	TRBV24-1	TRBJ1-6	CAKPSAQGTYNSPLHF
NA	TRBV5-1	TRBJ1-1	CASSLEAGGNTEAFF
NA	TRBV28	TRBJ1-1	CASRAGGAPNTEAFF
few	TRBV12-3/TRBV12-4	TRBJ1-2	CASSHGQGYGYTF
NA	TRBV5-6	TRBJ1-4	CASSLGQGVNEKLFF
once	TRBV6-6	TRBJ1-5	CASSYGDQGGNQPQHF
NA	TRBV6-1	TRBJ1-1	CASSDYITSAFF
NA	TRBV30	TRBJ2-7	CAWSVGIYEQYF
few	TRBV14	TRBJ1-3	CASSQEQGFRSTIYF
NA	TRBV3-1/TRBV3-2	TRBJ1-1	CASSQGQGFAEAFF
NA	TRBV9	TRBJ2-1	CASSPSGASSYNEQFF
NA	TRBV5-6	TRBJ1-5	CASSSGQGYSNQPQHF
NA	TRBV2	TRBJ1-4	CASSGEGRTNEKLFF
once	TRBV7-8	TRBJ2-7	CASSLGVFGAFSYEQYF
once	TRBV5-1	TRBJ1-3	CASSPGGASGNTIYF
NA	TRBV5-8	TRBJ2-3	CASSLASGGGPLPDTQYF
NA	TRBV9	TRBJ2-2	CASSVRTGTGELFF
NA	TRBV2	TRBJ2-1	CASRTSGGAYEQFF
NA	TRBV30	TRBJ1-4	CAWSRSRTGEKLFF
NA	TRBV5-1	TRBJ2-2	CASSARVAENTGELFF
NA	TRBV12-5	TRBJ2-3	CASQTGLPTDTQYF
NA	TRBV7-3	TRBJ1-6	CASSLGRDSPLHF
NA	TRBV6-5	TRBJ2-7	CASSYQQGLPYEQYF
NA	TRBV10-3	TRBJ2-7	CAIGSADSSYEQYF
NA	TRBV5-1	TRBJ1-1	CASSPGDLNTEAFF
NA	TRBV11-3	TRBJ2-7	CASSPRDRAFSYEQYF